Sequencing of this T cell receptor beta chain was carried out in a study of early T cells in non-severe SARS-CoV-2 infection. Study-wide points: Private and CD4 specificities were missed by VDJdb matching, skewed to anti-spike CD8.

Losses at the gene ends were 8 bases for V and 0 bases for J; bases not matched to a gene: 20. The CDR3 consists of 19 residues. Germline V CDR1 and CDR2: WNHNN, SYGVQD (reference sequence). TCRdb processed the 5' RACE reads anew with MiXCR; each CDR3 protein has one entry. Of some 25,000 distinct CDR3 sequences in the sample, 3.5% to 5% were seen once. Ten or more counts support this clonotype. Its matching antigen is unknown. Material for sequencing was whole blood. The chain couples TRBV10-1 to TRBJ1-1, with 8 nucleotides matching TRBD1. This TCR derives from an adult who was a healthcare worker with PCR-confirmed SARS-CoV-2 infection or an uninfected control (not recorded which). The DNA of the CDR3 is TGCGCCAGCTTCCCTGGACCCAAGTCGCAGGGGGCTATGAACACTGAAGCTTTCTTT. Its protein product is CASFPGPKSQGAMNTEAFF.